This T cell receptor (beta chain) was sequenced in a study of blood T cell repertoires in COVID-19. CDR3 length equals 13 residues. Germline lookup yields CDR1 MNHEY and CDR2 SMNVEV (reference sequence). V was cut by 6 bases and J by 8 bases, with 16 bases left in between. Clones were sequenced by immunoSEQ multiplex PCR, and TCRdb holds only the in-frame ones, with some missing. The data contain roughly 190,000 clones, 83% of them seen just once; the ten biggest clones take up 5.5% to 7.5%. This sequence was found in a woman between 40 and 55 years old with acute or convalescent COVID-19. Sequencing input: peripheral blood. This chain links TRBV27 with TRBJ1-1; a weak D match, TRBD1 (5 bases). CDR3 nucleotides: TGTGCCAGCAGACCTACAGGTGGCGCAGAAGCTTTCTTT. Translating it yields CASRPTGGAEAFF.